The 3 T cell receptor beta chains below come from one sample, sequenced in a study of T cell changes during pregnancy in multiple sclerosis. Profiling relied on immunoSEQ multiplex PCR, and the TCRdb table lists in-frame clones only, not all of them. The table shows about 44,000 clones, with roughly 95% occurring only once. The sequences come from peripheral blood, collected in the second trimester of pregnancy. The receptor set was obtained from a female donor with multiple sclerosis, enrolled in a pregnancy study.

This rearrangement joins TRBV27 to TRBJ2-7, with 9 bases that match TRBD1. There are 16 residues in the CDR3. The V gene's germline CDR1 is MNHEY and CDR2 SMNVEV (reference sequence). J was trimmed by 2 bases and V by 9 bases; bases with no gene match: 14. The CDR3 loop is CASTGTGKEHPYEQYF. The CDR3 region has the DNA TGTGCCAGTACCGGGACAGGGAAAGAACACCCCTACGAGCAGTACTTC.

V gene TRBV10-3 combines with J gene TRBJ1-2; TRBD1 matches 9 bases. Trimming removed 4 bases from V and 2 bases from J; junction bases left unmatched: 8. The CDR3 is made up of 16 amino acids. Germline assignment: CDR1 ENHRY and CDR2 SYGVKD. CDR3 in amino acids: CAISGIPGQGNYGYTF. The CDR3 bases are TGTGCCATCAGTGGAATTCCGGGACAGGGCAACTATGGCTACACCTTC.

V is TRBV15 and J is TRBJ1-2, with D perhaps TRBD1 (5 bases). The germline V and J ends were trimmed by 2 bases and 5 bases, with 21 bases remaining between them. This CDR3 is built from 17 residues. In germline, CDR1 is LNHNV, CDR2 YYDKDF (reference sequence). CDR3 in DNA: TGTGCCACCAGCAGAAGGACACACAAGGACGGGTTGTATGGCTACACCTTC. Translated, it gives CATSRRTHKDGLYGYTF.